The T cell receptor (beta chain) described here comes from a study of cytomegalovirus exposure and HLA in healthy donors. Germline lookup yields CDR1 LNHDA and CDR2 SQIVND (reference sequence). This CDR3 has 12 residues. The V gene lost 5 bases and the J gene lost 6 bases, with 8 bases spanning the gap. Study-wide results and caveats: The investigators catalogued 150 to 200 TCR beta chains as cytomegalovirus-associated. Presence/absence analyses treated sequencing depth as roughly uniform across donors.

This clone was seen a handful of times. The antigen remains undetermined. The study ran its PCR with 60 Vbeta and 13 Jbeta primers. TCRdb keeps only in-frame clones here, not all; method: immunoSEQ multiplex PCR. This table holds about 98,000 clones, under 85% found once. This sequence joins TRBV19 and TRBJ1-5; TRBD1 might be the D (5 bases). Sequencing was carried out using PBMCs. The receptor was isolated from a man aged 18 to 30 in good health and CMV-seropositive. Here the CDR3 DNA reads TGTGCCAGTAGTTTTGGGGCTCAGCCCCAGCATTTT. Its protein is CASSFGAQPQHF.